This T cell receptor (beta chain) was retrieved from a study of OX40 agonist ivuxolimab in advanced cancers. The study's findings and limits: Average numbers of expanded clones were greater in CD8+ T cells than in CD4+.

Clones were read by immunoSEQ multiplex PCR, and TCRdb kept only the in-frame ones, dropping some. Seen here are approximately 47,000 clones, 88% observed once, and the top ten hold about 7.8%. Comments on this clone: The target antigen is unknown.

Germline CDR1 KGHSH, CDR2 LQKENI. With 3 bases removed from V and 5 bases from J, the gap between germline ends came to 16 bases. The CDR3 loop spans 15 amino acids. The TCR was taken from an adult with an advanced solid tumor such as melanoma, head and neck, liver or kidney cancer. The material was CD4+ or CD8+ T cells sorted from blood, obtained in a trial of the OX40 agonist ivuxolimab. This sequence joins TRBV18 and TRBJ2-5, with D perhaps matching TRBD1 (5 bases). CDR3 bases: TGTGCCAGCTCACCTCCGGCAGGGCGATATGAGACCCAGTACTTC. This codes for CASSPPAGRYETQYF.